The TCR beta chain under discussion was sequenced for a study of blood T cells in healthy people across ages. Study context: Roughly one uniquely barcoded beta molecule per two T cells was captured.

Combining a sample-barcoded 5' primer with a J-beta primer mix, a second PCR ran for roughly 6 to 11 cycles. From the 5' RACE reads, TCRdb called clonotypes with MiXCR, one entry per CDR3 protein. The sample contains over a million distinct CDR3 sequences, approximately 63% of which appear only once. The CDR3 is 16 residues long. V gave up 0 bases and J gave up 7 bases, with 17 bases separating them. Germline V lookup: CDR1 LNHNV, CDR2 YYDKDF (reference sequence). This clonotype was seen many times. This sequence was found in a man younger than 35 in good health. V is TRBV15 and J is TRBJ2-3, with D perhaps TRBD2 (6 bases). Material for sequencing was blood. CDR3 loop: CATSRDTRGPGHTQYF. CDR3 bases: TGTGCCACCAGCAGAGATACGCGGGGCCCAGGCCATACGCAGTATTTT.